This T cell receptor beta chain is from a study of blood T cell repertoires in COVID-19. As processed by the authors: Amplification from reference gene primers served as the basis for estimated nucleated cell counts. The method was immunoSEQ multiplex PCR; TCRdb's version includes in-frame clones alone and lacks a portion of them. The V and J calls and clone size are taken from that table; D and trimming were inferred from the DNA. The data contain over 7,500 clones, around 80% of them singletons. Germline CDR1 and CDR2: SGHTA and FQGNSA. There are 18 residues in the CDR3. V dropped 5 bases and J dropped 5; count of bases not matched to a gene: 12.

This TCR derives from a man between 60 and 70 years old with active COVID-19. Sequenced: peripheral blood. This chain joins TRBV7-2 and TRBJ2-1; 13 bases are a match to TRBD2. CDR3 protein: CASSTTRRGTSGNNEQFF. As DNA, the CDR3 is TGTGCCAGCAGCACGACTAGGCGGGGGACTAGCGGGAACAATGAGCAGTTCTTC.